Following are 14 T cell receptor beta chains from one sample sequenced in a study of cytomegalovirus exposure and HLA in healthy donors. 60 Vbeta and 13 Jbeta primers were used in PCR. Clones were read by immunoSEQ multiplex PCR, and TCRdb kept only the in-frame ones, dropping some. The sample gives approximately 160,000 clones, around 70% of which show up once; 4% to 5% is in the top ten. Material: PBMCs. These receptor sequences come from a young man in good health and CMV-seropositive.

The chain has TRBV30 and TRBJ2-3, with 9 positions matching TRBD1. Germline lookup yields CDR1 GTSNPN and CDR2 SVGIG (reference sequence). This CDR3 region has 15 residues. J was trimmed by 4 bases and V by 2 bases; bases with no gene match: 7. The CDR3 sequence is CAWSPYRGPADTQYF. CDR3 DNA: TGTGCCTGGAGTCCGTACAGGGGGCCGGCAGATACGCAGTATTTT. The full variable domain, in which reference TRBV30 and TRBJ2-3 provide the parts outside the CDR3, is SQTIHQWPATLVQPVGSPLSLECTVEGTSNPNLYWYRQAAGRGLQLLFYSVGIGQISSEVPQNLSASRPQDRQFILSSKKLLLSDSGFYLCAWSPYRGPADTQYFGPGTRLTVL.

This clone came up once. CDR3 region: CASSPIRGETQYF. Here the CDR3 DNA reads TGTGCCAGTAGTCCAATCAGGGGTGAGACCCAGTACTTC. The V gene is TRBV19, the J gene TRBJ2-5; possibly TRBD1 for D (6 bases). The V and J ends lost 5 bases and 5 bases respectively, with 12 bases between them. CDR1 and CDR2 from the germline V gene are LNHDA and SQIVND (reference sequence). The CDR3 length is 13 residues.

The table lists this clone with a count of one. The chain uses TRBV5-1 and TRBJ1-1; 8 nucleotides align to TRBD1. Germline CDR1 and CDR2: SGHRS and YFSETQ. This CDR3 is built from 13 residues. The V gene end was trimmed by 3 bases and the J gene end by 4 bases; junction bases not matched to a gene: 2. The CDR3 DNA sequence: TGCGCCAGCAGCTGGGACAGGCGCACTGAAGCTTTCTTT. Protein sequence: CASSWDRRTEAFF.

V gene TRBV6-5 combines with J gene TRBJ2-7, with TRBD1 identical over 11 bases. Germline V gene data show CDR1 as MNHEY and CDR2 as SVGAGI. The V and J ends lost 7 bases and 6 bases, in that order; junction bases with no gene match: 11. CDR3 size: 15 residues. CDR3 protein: CASMRDRGAPGEQYV. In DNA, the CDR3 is TGTGCCAGCATGAGGGACAGGGGGGCACCTGGCGAGCAGTACGTC.

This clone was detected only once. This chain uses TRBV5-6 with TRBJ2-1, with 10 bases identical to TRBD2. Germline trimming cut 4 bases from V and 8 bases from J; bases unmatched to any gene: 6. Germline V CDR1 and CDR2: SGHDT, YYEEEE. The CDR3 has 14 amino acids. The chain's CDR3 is CASSGSGRADEQFF. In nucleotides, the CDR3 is TGTGCCAGCAGCGGAAGCGGGAGGGCGGATGAGCAGTTCTTC.

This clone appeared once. As DNA, the CDR3 is TGCAGCGTTGATGGTCTGAGCAAAAACATTCAGTACTTC. This gives the protein CSVDGLSKNIQYF. J is TRBJ2-4 and V is TRBV29-1; D is undetermined. Trimming removed 3 bases from V and 3 bases from J, with 9 bases in between. Germline V CDR1 and CDR2: SQVTM, ANQGSEA. The CDR3 has 13 residues.

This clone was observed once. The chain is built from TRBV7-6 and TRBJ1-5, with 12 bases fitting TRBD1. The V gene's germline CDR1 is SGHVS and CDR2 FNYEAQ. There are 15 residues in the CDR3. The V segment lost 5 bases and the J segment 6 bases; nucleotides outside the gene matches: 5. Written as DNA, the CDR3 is TGTGCCAGCAGCCCGGGACAGGGGGCGACTCAGCCCCAGCATTTT. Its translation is CASSPGQGATQPQHF.

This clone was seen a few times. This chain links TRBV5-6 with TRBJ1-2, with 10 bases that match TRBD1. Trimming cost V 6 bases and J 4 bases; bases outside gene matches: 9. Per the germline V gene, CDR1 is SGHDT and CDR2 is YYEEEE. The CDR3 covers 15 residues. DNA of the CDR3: TGTGCCAGCACCACACTGGGGGACAGGGGCTATGGCTACACCTTC. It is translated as CASTTLGDRGYGYTF.

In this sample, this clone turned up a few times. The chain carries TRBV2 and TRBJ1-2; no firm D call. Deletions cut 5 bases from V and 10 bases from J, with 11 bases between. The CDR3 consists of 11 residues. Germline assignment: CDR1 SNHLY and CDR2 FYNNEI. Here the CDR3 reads CASSWGGDYTF. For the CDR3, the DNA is TGTGCCAGCAGTTGGGGAGGAGACTACACCTTC.

The CDR3: CASSELASPLHF. The CDR3 coding sequence is TGTGCCAGCAGTGAACTGGCTTCACCCCTCCACTTT. The chain links TRBV6-1 to TRBJ1-6; D not certain. Germline V lookup: CDR1 MNHNS, CDR2 SASEGT. Between the trimmed V and J ends, which lost 2 bases and 9 bases, there was a span of 5 bases. The CDR3 consists of 12 residues.

This CDR3 reads CASSLEGGQGWPRYTDTQYF. DNA of the CDR3: TGTGCCAGCAGCTTAGAAGGGGGACAGGGATGGCCTCGGTACACAGATACGCAGTATTTT. This chain joins TRBV7-8 and TRBJ2-3; 9 nucleotides match TRBD1. V was clipped by 1 base and J by 2 bases; unmatched bases: 16. This CDR3 has 20 amino acids. Germline lookup yields CDR1 SGHVS and CDR2 FQNEAQ.

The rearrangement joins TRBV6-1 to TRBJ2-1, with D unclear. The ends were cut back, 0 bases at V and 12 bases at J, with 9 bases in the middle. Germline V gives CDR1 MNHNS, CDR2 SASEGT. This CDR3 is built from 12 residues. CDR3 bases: TGTGCCAGCAGTGAAGCGGGCCCAGGGCAGTTCTTC. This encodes CASSEAGPGQFF.

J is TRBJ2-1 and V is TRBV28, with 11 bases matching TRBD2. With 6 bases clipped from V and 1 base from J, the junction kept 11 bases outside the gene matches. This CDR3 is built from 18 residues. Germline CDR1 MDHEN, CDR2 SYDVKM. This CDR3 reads CASSRETSGTGSYNEQFF. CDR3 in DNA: TGTGCCAGCAGCCGCGAGACTAGCGGGACGGGGTCCTACAATGAGCAGTTCTTC.

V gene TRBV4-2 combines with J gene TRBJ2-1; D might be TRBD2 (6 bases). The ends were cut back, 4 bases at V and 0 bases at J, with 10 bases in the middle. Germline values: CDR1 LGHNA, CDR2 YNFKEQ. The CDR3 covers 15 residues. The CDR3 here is CASSLSGPSYNEQFF. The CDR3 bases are TGTGCCAGCAGCCTTAGCGGACCCTCCTACAATGAGCAGTTCTTC.